Here is one T cell receptor (beta chain) with its context. Using immunoSEQ multiplex PCR, the repertoire was profiled, and TCRdb retains in-frame clones only, with some absent. Of around 37,000 clones listed, 75% to 90% are singletons. This entry comes from a study of CD4 T cells in relation to SARS-CoV-2 and coronaviruses. Study at large: Patient ages ranged from 21 to 72, median 38.

The germline CDR1 and CDR2 sequences are KGHSH and LQKENI. The length of the CDR3 is 13 residues. Trimming shortened V by 3 bases and J by 4 bases, and 8 bases separated the two germline ends. The TCR was taken from an adult with COVID-19. Source material: memory CD4+ T cells from PBMCs. The chain has TRBV18 and TRBJ2-3, with no clear D. CDR3 nucleotide sequence: TGTGCCAGCTCACCGCAGACTTCAGATACGCAGTATTTT. Its translation is CASSPQTSDTQYF.